The 24 T cell receptor beta chains below come from one sample, sequenced in a study of HIV-infected patients and healthy controls. No cell fractionation was done, so the repertoire covers all unsorted peripheral blood T cells. Around 450 ng RNA was reverse transcribed with alpha and beta constant-region primers. Each of the alpha and beta chains got its own library through chain-specific third strand synthesis with indices. TCRdb re-called the 5' RACE reads through MiXCR, storing one row per CDR3 protein. The sample has about 10,000 distinct CDR3 sequences, around 4.9% seen once. Sequencing used blood, obtained before antiretroviral therapy. The receptors were sampled from an adult with HIV infection.

This clonotype came up many times. The chain couples TRBV28 to TRBJ2-5, with 7 positions matching TRBD2. The V gene end was trimmed by 4 bases and the J gene end by 5 bases; junction bases not matched to a gene: 4. CDR1 and CDR2 (germline): MDHEN, SYDVKM. The CDR3 is made up of 13 amino acids. DNA of the CDR3: TGTGCCAGCAGTTCGACTAGCTTTGAGACCCAGTACTTC. It yields the protein CASSSTSFETQYF.

There are many counts of this clonotype. V is TRBV29-1 and J is TRBJ2-7, with D unresolved. The V and J ends lost 0 bases and 6 bases respectively, with 15 bases between them. This CDR3 spans 14 amino acids. Germline V gives CDR1 SQVTM, CDR2 ANQGSEA. DNA of the CDR3: TGCAGCGTTGAAGAAGGCTTTCGGGTGGGCGAGCAGTACTTC. Translation: CSVEEGFRVGEQYF.

This clonotype qualifies as medium-sized. This chain's CDR3 is CASSYTRGPETQYF. The CDR3 nucleotides are TGTGCCAGCAGTTACACAAGGGGGCCAGAGACCCAGTACTTC. V gene TRBV6-5 combines with J gene TRBJ2-5; 7 nucleotides match TRBD1. The J segment lost 4 bases and the V segment lost 2 bases, leaving 4 bases of the junction unmatched. The CDR3 totals 14 residues. Germline-derived CDR1 and CDR2 are MNHEY and SVGAGI.

This clonotype was seen many times. The V gene is TRBV25-1, the J gene TRBJ2-3, with TRBD2 matching over 13 bases. This CDR3 is built from 17 residues. The trim removed 5 bases at V and 0 bases at J, leaving 5 bases unmatched. Germline V gives CDR1 MGHDK, CDR2 SYGVNS. In nucleotides, the CDR3 is TGTGCCAGCAGTCCGGGACTAGCGGGGTCTAGCACAGATACGCAGTATTTT. Protein: CASSPGLAGSSTDTQYF.

The chain is built from TRBV7-9 and TRBJ2-3; D may correspond to TRBD1 or TRBD2 (6 bases each). Germline values: CDR1 SEHNR, CDR2 FQNEAQ (reference sequence). The CDR3 has 17 amino acids. The V and J ends lost 5 bases and 0 bases respectively, with 18 bases between them. The CDR3 bases are TGTGCCAGCAGCCGAATGGCCGGGGGCACTAGCACAGATACGCAGTATTTT. Its translation: CASSRMAGGTSTDTQYF.

By its share, this clonotype is medium-sized. V usage is TRBV11-2 and J usage is TRBJ1-1, with a tentative D call TRBD1 (5 bases). This CDR3 comprises 14 residues. CDR1 SGHAT and CDR2 FQNNGV come from the germline V gene. Trimming cost V 3 bases and J 3 bases, with 11 bases left between them. CDR3 sequence (DNA): TGTGCCAGCAGCTTCTGGGGACGGCACACTGAAGCTTTCTTT. This gives the protein CASSFWGRHTEAFF.

The sample holds many counts of this clonotype. The CDR3 sequence is CADRDGRNQPQHF. Written as DNA, the CDR3 is TGCGCAGACAGGGACGGGCGCAATCAGCCCCAGCATTTT. The rearrangement uses TRBV5-1 and TRBJ1-5; 7 bases agree with TRBD1. CDR3 size: 13 residues. CDR1 SGHRS and CDR2 YFSETQ come from the germline V gene.

This clonotype was counted many times. The chain recombines TRBV12-3 or TRBV12-4 with TRBJ2-7; no clear D gene. V shed 3 bases and J shed 9 bases, with 9 bases lying between them. CDR3 size: 11 residues. The DNA of the CDR3 is TGTGCCAGCAGTTTCGGGCTCGGGCAGTACTTC. It specifies CASSFGLGQYF.

This clonotype was seen repeatedly, ten times or more. The chain joins TRBV27 to TRBJ2-2; TRBD1 might be the D (7 bases). V lost 0 bases and J 7 bases, leaving 12 bases between the germline ends. There are 15 residues in the CDR3. Germline V gives CDR1 MNHEY, CDR2 SMNVEV (reference sequence). The CDR3: CASSLSEGAGGELFF. The CDR3, as DNA: TGTGCCAGCAGTTTATCGGAGGGGGCGGGCGGGGAGCTGTTTTTT.

This clonotype occurred many times. The J gene is TRBJ2-1, the V gene TRBV3-1; 13 bases agree with TRBD2. Per the germline V gene, CDR1 is LGHDT and CDR2 is YNNKEL (reference sequence). J was trimmed by 0 bases and V by 4 bases; bases with no gene match: 9. The CDR3 contains 19 residues. CDR3 bases: TGTGCCAGCAGCCCGGGACTAGCGGGGTTAGCGAGCTCCTACAATGAGCAGTTCTTC. Translating it yields CASSPGLAGLASSYNEQFF.

By sample fraction, this clonotype is medium-sized. This sequence joins TRBV3-1 and TRBJ1-1, with a tentative D call TRBD1 (6 bases). The CDR3 runs 15 residues. CDR1 is LGHDT and CDR2 is YNNKEL in the germline V gene (reference sequence). Trimming pared 4 bases from V and 0 bases from J, leaving 12 bases between. CDR3 coding DNA: TGTGCCAGCAGCCCCCCAGGACAGTTGAACACTGAAGCTTTCTTT. Protein: CASSPPGQLNTEAFF. The complete variable domain, with remaining parts taken from reference TRBV3-1 and TRBJ1-1, reads DTAVSQTPKYLVTQMGNDKSIKCEQNLGHDTMYWYKQDSKKFLKIMFSYNNKELIINETVPNRFSPKSPDKAHLNLHINSLELGDSAVYFCASSPPGQLNTEAFFGQGTRLTVV.

There are many counts of this clonotype. The chain carries TRBV18 and TRBJ1-3; 8 positions agree with TRBD1. The CDR3 is 15 residues long. Germline-derived CDR1 and CDR2 are KGHSH and LQKENI. J gave up 2 bases and V 2 bases, and 2 bases lay outside the gene matches. CDR3 amino acids: CASSPETGAGNTIYF. Here the CDR3 DNA reads TGTGCCAGCTCACCAGAGACAGGGGCTGGAAACACCATATATTTT.

This clonotype came up many times. V is TRBV28 and J is TRBJ2-1, with unresolved D. Looked up from germline, CDR1 is MDHEN and CDR2 is SYDVKM. V lost 3 bases to trimming and J lost 8 bases, with 11 bases between them. This CDR3 region has 13 residues. DNA for the CDR3: TGTGCCAGCAGTTTCCGGTTATGGGATGAGCAGTTCTTC. Translation: CASSFRLWDEQFF.

This clonotype appeared many times. The rearrangement links TRBV11-2 to TRBJ2-3; D is ambiguous. V was clipped by 7 bases and J by 0 bases, with 14 bases between them. Germline CDR1 SGHAT, CDR2 FQNNGV. This CDR3 spans 15 amino acids. CDR3 sequence (DNA): TGTGCCAGCACCTTGGACCCTACTAGCACAGATACGCAGTATTTT. Translating gives CASTLDPTSTDTQYF. Based on the CDR3 plus reference TRBV11-2 and TRBJ2-3, the full variable domain is EAGVAQSPRYKIIEKRQSVAFWCNPISGHATLYWYQQILGQGPKLLIQFQNNGVVDDSQLPKDRFSAERLKGVDSTLKIQPAKLEDSAVYLCASTLDPTSTDTQYFGPGTRLTVL.

By sample share, this clonotype is medium-sized. CDR3 residues: CASSELYNEQFF. Here the CDR3 DNA reads TGTGCCAGCAGTGAACTCTACAATGAGCAGTTCTTC. The rearrangement links TRBV2 to TRBJ2-1; D unresolved. The CDR3 covers 12 residues. Germline CDR1 SNHLY, CDR2 FYNNEI. V was trimmed by 2 bases and J by 3 bases, leaving 2 bases between them.

This clonotype was observed at least ten times. This chain links TRBV15 with TRBJ2-1; D gene ambiguous. Trimming took off 5 bases at V and 1 base at J, with 9 bases between the two ends. CDR1 LNHNV and CDR2 YYDKDF come from the germline V gene (reference sequence). The CDR3 runs to 14 residues. In DNA, the CDR3 is TGTGCCACCAGCTTTAGTTCTTCCTACAATGAGCAGTTCTTC. This codes for CATSFSSSYNEQFF. The whole variable domain, filled in from reference TRBV15 and TRBJ2-1, reads DAMVIQNPRYQVTQFGKPVTLSCSQTLNHNVMYWYQQKSSQAPKLLFHYYDKDFNNEADTPDNFQSRRPNTSFCFLDIRSPGLGDTAMYLCATSFSSSYNEQFFGPGTRLTVL.

This clonotype occurred many times. This chain connects TRBV29-1 to TRBJ2-6; TRBD1 might be the D (5 bases). The V end was cut by 4 bases, the J end by 3 bases, with 7 bases between. Germline V lookup: CDR1 SQVTM, CDR2 ANQGSEA. This CDR3 is built from 13 residues. CDR3 nucleotides: TGCAGCGTTGGACAGAGTGGGGCCAACGTCCTGACTTTC. Translated, it gives CSVGQSGANVLTF.

A few counts support this clonotype. The chain links TRBV24-1 to TRBJ2-1; TRBD1 agrees at 11 bases. From germline, CDR1 is KGHDR and CDR2 SFDVKD. The CDR3 spans 15 residues. Losses at the gene ends were 2 bases for V and 6 bases for J; bases not matched to a gene: 2. The CDR3 is CATSDSGTGGNEQFF. The DNA for the CDR3 is TGTGCCACCAGTGATTCAGGGACAGGGGGCAATGAGCAGTTCTTC.

Worth noting for this clonotype: Given a much more abundant clone one base away, this may be a read error. The gene calls are TRBV7-2 and TRBJ2-3, with TRBD2 matching over 7 bases. The CDR3 extends over 13 amino acids. With 2 bases clipped from V and 11 bases from J, the junction kept 7 bases outside the gene matches. The germline V gene has CDR1 SGHTA and CDR2 FQGNSA. The CDR3 DNA reads as TGTGCCAGCAGCTTAAGCGGGATAGGGGTGCAGTATTTT. Its translation: CASSLSGIGVQYF.

This clonotype was recorded many times. This rearrangement joins TRBV7-9 to TRBJ2-5; the match to TRBD1 covers 10 bases. CDR1 and CDR2 (germline): SEHNR, FQNEAQ (reference sequence). The CDR3 runs to 16 residues. Germline trimming cut 5 bases from V and 3 bases from J; bases unmatched to any gene: 9. The CDR3 protein is CASSRLGGTGEETQYF. In nucleotides, the CDR3 is TGTGCCAGCAGCCGGCTCGGCGGGACAGGGGAAGAGACCCAGTACTTC. Full variable domain (remainder filled in from reference TRBV7-9 and TRBJ2-5): DTGVSQNPRHKITKRGQNVTFRCDPISEHNRLYWYRQTLGQGPEFLTYFQNEAQLEKSRLLSDRFSAERPKGSFSTLEIQRTEQGDSAMYLCASSRLGGTGEETQYFGPGTRLLVL.

This clonotype was seen many times. V gene TRBV10-3 combines with J gene TRBJ2-3, with D uncertain. The CDR3 is 14 residues long. Germline CDR1 and CDR2: ENHRY and SYGVKD. V lost 4 bases, J lost 2 bases, and 10 bases lay in between. This chain's CDR3 is CAISGADSTDTQYF. The CDR3, as DNA: TGTGCCATCAGTGGGGCTGACTCCACAGATACGCAGTATTTT.

This clonotype was seen at least ten times. The chain links TRBV5-1 to TRBJ2-1; 10 bases match TRBD2. The CDR3 is 17 amino acids. Germline trimming cut 0 bases from V and 4 bases from J; bases unmatched to any gene: 7. CDR1 and CDR2 (germline): SGHRS, YFSETQ. DNA of the CDR3: TGCGCCAGCAGCTTGGAGTTCGCTAGCGGGAGATACAATGAGCAGTTCTTC. Translating it yields CASSLEFASGRYNEQFF.

This clonotype was recorded at least ten times. This chain's CDR3 is CASSPGGGYNEQFF. DNA of the CDR3: TGCGCCAGCAGCCCCGGGGGTGGCTACAATGAGCAGTTCTTC. This sequence joins TRBV5-1 and TRBJ2-1; D perhaps matches TRBD2 (6 bases). V was clipped by 4 bases and J by 3 bases, with 11 bases between them. Per germline, CDR1 SGHRS and CDR2 YFSETQ. This CDR3 has 14 amino acids.

This clonotype is categorized as medium-sized. The chain has TRBV7-9 and TRBJ2-3, with D possibly being TRBD1 or TRBD2 (5 bases each). V was pared by 5 bases and J by 5 bases, with 17 bases between. Germline lookup yields CDR1 SEHNR and CDR2 FQNEAQ (reference sequence). The CDR3 spans 15 residues. The CDR3 region has the DNA TGTGCCAGCAGCCACGGGGCCCAGGTCCAAGATACGCAGTATTTT. This encodes CASSHGAQVQDTQYF.